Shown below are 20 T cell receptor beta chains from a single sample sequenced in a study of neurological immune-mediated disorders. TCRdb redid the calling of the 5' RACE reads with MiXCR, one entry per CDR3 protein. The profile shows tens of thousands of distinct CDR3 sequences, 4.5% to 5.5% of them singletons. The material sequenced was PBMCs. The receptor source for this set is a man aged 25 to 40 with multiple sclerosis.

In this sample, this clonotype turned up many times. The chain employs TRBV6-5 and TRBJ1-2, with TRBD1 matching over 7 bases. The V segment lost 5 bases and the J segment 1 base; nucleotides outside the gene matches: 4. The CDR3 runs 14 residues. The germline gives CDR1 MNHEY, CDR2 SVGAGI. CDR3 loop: CASSETGNNYGYTF. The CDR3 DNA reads TGTGCCAGCAGTGAGACAGGGAATAACTATGGCTACACCTTC.

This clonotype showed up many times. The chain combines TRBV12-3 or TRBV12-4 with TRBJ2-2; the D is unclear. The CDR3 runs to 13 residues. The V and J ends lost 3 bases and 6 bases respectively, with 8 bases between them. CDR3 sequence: CASSLDPPGELFF. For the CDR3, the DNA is TGTGCCAGCAGTTTGGACCCACCCGGGGAGCTGTTTTTT.

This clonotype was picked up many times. The CDR3 DNA reads TGTGCCACCAGTGATCCACGACAGGGGGCGGACGAGCAGTACTTC. Its protein is CATSDPRQGADEQYF. The V gene is TRBV24-1, the J gene TRBJ2-7; 10 bases map to TRBD1. CDR1 and CDR2 from the germline V gene are KGHDR and SFDVKD. The CDR3 runs to 15 residues. V lost 3 bases, J lost 5 bases, and 6 bases stayed unmatched.

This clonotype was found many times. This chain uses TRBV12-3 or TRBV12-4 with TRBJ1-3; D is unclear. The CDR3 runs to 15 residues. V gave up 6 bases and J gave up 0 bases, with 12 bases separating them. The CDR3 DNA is TGTGCCAGCAGACCACAGAGTTTCTCTGGAAACACCATATATTTT. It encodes CASRPQSFSGNTIYF.

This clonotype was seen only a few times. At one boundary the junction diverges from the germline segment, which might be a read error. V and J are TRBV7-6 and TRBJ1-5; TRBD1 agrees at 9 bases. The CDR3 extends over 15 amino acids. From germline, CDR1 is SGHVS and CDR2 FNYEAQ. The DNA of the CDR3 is TGTGCCAGCAGCTTTGACAGGGGGATAGATCAGCCCCAGAATTTT. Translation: CASSFDRGIDQPQNF.

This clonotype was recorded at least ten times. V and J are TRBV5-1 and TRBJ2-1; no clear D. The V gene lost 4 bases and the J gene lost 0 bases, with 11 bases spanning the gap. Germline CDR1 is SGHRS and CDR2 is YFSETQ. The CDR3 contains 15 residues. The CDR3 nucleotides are TGCGCCAGCAGCGTGACTTCGAGCTCCTACAATGAGCAGTTCTTC. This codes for CASSVTSSSYNEQFF.

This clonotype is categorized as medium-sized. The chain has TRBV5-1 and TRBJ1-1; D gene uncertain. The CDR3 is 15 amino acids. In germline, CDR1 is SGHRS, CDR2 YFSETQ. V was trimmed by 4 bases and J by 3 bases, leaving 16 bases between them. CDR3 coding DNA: TGCGCCAGCAGCCTCGGGTCTTCAAGGGACACTGAAGCTTTCTTT. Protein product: CASSLGSSRDTEAFF.

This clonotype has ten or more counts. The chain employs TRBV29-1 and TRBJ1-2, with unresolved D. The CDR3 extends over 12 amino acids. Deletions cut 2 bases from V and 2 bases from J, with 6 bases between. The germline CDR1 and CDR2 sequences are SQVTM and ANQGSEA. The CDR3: CSVELGNYGYTF. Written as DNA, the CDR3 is TGCAGCGTTGAACTGGGAAACTATGGCTACACCTTC.

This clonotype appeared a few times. The CDR3 bases are TGCGCCAGCAGCGCCGACCGGATCGGAGCTTTCTTT. This translates into CASSADRIGAFF. This rearrangement joins TRBV5-1 to TRBJ1-1; D is unresolved. CDR1 and CDR2 (germline): SGHRS, YFSETQ. The CDR3 consists of 12 residues. The V gene lost 4 bases and the J gene lost 10 bases, with 14 bases spanning the gap.

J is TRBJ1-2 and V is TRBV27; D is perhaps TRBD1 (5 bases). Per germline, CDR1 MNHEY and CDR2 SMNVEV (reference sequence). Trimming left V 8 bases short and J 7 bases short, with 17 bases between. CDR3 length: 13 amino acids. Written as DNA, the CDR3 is TGTGCCAGCTCCCTGACCGGGGGGGGTGGCTACACCTTC. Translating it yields CASSLTGGGGYTF.

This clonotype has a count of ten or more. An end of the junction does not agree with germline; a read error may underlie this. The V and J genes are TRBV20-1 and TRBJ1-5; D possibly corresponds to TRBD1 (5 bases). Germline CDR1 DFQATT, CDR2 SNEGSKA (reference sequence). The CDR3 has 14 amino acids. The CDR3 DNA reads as TGCAGTGCTGAGCCAGGGTCGGGCAATCAGCCCCAGAATTTT. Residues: CSAEPGSGNQPQNF.

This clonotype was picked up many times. The CDR3 loop is CASRPRGQGNTEAFF. In DNA, the CDR3 is TGTGCCAGCAGGCCGAGGGGACAGGGGAACACTGAAGCTTTCTTT. The genes are TRBV2 and TRBJ1-1; 9 bases agree with TRBD1. Germline-derived CDR1 and CDR2 are SNHLY and FYNNEI. V lost 6 bases and J lost 1; bases outside the gene matches: 6. CDR3 length: 15 amino acids.

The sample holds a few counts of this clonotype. CDR3 in amino acids: CASSARQISNQPQHF. Here the CDR3 DNA reads TGTGCCAGTAGTGCGCGACAGATAAGCAATCAGCCCCAGCATTTT. The chain recombines TRBV19 with TRBJ1-5; tentative D call: TRBD1 (5 bases). The CDR3 covers 15 residues. V lost 5 bases and J lost 1, with 12 bases in between. Germline CDR1 is LNHDA and CDR2 is SQIVND (reference sequence).

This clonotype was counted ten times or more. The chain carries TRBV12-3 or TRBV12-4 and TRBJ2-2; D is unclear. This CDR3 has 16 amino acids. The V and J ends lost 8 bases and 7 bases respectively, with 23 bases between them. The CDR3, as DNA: TGTGCCAGCCCCCACTTGGTCGGAGCCCGTGGCGGGGAGCTGTTTTTT. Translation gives CASPHLVGARGGELFF.

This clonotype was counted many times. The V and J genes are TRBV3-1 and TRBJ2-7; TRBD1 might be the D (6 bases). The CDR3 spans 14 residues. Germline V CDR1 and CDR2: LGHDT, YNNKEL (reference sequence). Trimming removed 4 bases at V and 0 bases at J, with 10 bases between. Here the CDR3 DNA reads TGTGCCAGCAGCCGGCGACAGGACTCCTACGAGCAGTACTTC. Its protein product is CASSRRQDSYEQYF.

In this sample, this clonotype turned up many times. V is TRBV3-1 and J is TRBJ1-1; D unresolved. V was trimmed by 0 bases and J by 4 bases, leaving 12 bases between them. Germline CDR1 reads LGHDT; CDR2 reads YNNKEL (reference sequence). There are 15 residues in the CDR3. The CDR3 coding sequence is TGTGCCAGCAGCCAAGAATCGGTCGAGGGCACTGAAGCTTTCTTT. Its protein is CASSQESVEGTEAFF.

The CDR3, as DNA: TGTGCCAGCAGCTCCCAAGAGCCCTGGACTAGCACAGATACGCAGTATTTT. Protein product: CASSSQEPWTSTDTQYF. The chain combines TRBV9 with TRBJ2-3; D might be TRBD2 (5 bases). Germline V lookup: CDR1 SGDLS, CDR2 YYNGEE. V was shortened by 4 bases and J by 0 bases, with 18 bases between the two germline ends. The CDR3 is 17 amino acids.

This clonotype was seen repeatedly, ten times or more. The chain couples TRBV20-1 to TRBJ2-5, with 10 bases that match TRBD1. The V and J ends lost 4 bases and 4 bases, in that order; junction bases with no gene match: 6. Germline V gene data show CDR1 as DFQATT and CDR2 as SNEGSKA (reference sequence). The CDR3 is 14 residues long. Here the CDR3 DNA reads TGCAGTGCTACTGGGACAGGGGTTCCAGAGACCCAGTACTTC. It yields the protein CSATGTGVPETQYF.

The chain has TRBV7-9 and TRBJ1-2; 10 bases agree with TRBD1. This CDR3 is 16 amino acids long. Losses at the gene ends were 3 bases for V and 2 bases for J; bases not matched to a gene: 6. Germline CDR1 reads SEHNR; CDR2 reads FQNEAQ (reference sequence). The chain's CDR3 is CASSFEPGQGNYGYTF. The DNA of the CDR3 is TGTGCCAGCAGCTTCGAACCGGGACAGGGGAACTATGGCTACACCTTC.

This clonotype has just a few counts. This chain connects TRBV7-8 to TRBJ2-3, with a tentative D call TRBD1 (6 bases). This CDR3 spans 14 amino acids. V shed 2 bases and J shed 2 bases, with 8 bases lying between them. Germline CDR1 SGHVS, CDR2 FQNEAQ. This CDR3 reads CASSLRGNTDTQYF. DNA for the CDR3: TGTGCCAGCAGCTTAAGGGGGAACACAGATACGCAGTATTTT. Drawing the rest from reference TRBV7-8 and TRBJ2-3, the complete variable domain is GAGVSQSPRYKVAKRGQDVALRCDPISGHVSLFWYQQALGQGPEFLTYFQNEAQLDKSGLPSDRFFAERPEGSVSTLKIQRTQQEDSAVYLCASSLRGNTDTQYFGPGTRLTVL.